This TCR beta chain was captured in a study of radiation and T cells in renal cell carcinoma. Study at large: Nephrectomy followed 15 Gy stereotactic body radiation by 4 weeks. Whole-study results and caveats: Baseline intratumoral clonotype presence is unknown without pretreatment biopsies. Top tumor clonotypes rose in blood 2 weeks post-radiation, then contracted.

TCRdb keeps only in-frame clones here, not all; method: immunoSEQ multiplex PCR. The sample lists fewer than 150,000 clones, around 89% occurring once. Time point of the sample: blood 2 weeks post-SBRT. Treatment reported: 15 Gy SBRT to primary tumor, nephrectomy 4 weeks later. After SBRT, blood was collected at 2 and 4 weeks, plus baseline. On this clone: Its antigen is still unknown.

Germline V gene sequence: CDR1 MGHRA, CDR2 YSYEKL. The trim removed 3 bases at V and 0 bases at J, leaving 5 bases unmatched. The CDR3 runs 16 residues. Sequenced here: blood, sampled from a patient whose treatment included radiotherapy and nephrectomy. The origin of this receptor is a woman in her seventies with renal cell carcinoma. J is TRBJ2-1 and V is TRBV4-1, with 7 bases that match TRBD2. This CDR3 reads CASSQGRDYSYNEQFF. For the CDR3, the DNA is TGCGCCAGCAGCCAGGGAAGGGACTACTCCTACAATGAGCAGTTCTTC.